This passage covers 7 T cell receptor beta chains from one sample sequenced in a study of cytomegalovirus exposure and HLA in healthy donors. PCR employed 60 Vbeta and 13 Jbeta primers. Sequencing used immunoSEQ multiplex PCR; TCRdb keeps in-frame clones, though not all of them. The sample shows 100,000 to 150,000 clones, 75% to 90% of them seen only once. Sequencing was done on a sample of PBMCs. These receptors all stem from a man between 18 and 29 years old in good health and CMV-seropositive.

The V call is TRBV5-5, the J call TRBJ2-7; the D gene is possibly TRBD1 (6 bases). The CDR3 consists of 15 residues. Germline lookup yields CDR1 SGHKS and CDR2 YYEKEE (reference sequence). V was pared by 2 bases and J by 3 bases, with 15 bases between. The CDR3 region has the DNA TGTGCCAGCAGCTTCCCGCGACAGGAGGACTACGAGCAGTACTTC. Residues: CASSFPRQEDYEQYF.

This rearrangement joins TRBV6-1 to TRBJ1-2; possible D gene TRBD1, 6 bases. Germline values: CDR1 MNHNS, CDR2 SASEGT. This CDR3 region has 14 residues. Trimming stripped 6 bases from V and 11 bases from J, with 22 bases between. CDR3 sequence: CASRPSGGLRGYTF. The CDR3 DNA reads as TGTGCCAGCAGACCCTCGGGGGGCCTAAGGGGGTACACCTTC.

The rearrangement uses TRBV7-9 and TRBJ1-2; 9 bases line up with TRBD1. Trimming removed 6 bases from V and 4 bases from J; junction bases left unmatched: 9. The CDR3 length is 15 residues. Germline CDR1 SEHNR, CDR2 FQNEAQ (reference sequence). The CDR3 loop is CASSLRGTGPYGYTF. As DNA, the CDR3 is TGTGCCAGCAGTCTGCGGGGGACAGGGCCCTATGGCTACACCTTC. Complete variable domain (other parts from reference TRBV7-9 and TRBJ1-2): DTGVSQNPRHKITKRGQNVTFRCDPISEHNRLYWYRQTLGQGPEFLTYFQNEAQLEKSRLLSDRFSAERPKGSFSTLEIQRTEQGDSAMYLCASSLRGTGPYGYTFGSGTRLTVV.

V gene TRBV4-1 combines with J gene TRBJ1-2, with TRBD1 as a possible D gene (5 bases). V was shortened by 0 bases and J by 13 bases, with 21 bases between the two germline ends. The germline V gene encodes CDR1 MGHRA and CDR2 YSYEKL. CDR3 length: 15 residues. The CDR3, as DNA: TGCGCCAGCAGCCAAGACGGACGGCTGGGTCACGGGGGCACCTTC. It specifies CASSQDGRLGHGGTF.

The chain couples TRBV5-1 to TRBJ2-3; 11 bases line up with TRBD1. From germline, CDR1 is SGHRS and CDR2 YFSETQ. V dropped 0 bases and J dropped 4; count of bases not matched to a gene: 7. The CDR3 extends over 17 amino acids. DNA for the CDR3: TGCGCCAGCAGCTTGGCCGGGGGACAGGGGGGACCAGATACGCAGTATTTT. This sequence encodes CASSLAGGQGGPDTQYF. The full variable domain, in which reference TRBV5-1 and TRBJ2-3 provide the parts outside the CDR3, is KAGVTQTPRYLIKTRGQQVTLSCSPISGHRSVSWYQQTPGQGLQFLFEYFSETQRNKGNFPGRFSGRQFSNSRSEMNVSTLELGDSALYLCASSLAGGQGGPDTQYFGPGTRLTVL.

The chain has TRBV5-1 and TRBJ1-5; D is perhaps TRBD1 (6 bases). Trimming pared 4 bases from V and 0 bases from J, leaving 23 bases between. CDR1 and CDR2 from the germline V gene are SGHRS and YFSETQ. The CDR3 loop spans 19 amino acids. The DNA for the CDR3 is TGCGCCAGCAGCGATTTGTGGGGTACAGGGTGGGATAGCAATCAGCCCCAGCATTTT. Protein product: CASSDLWGTGWDSNQPQHF.

This chain joins TRBV5-4 and TRBJ1-1; a weak D match, TRBD1 (5 bases). CDR1 is SGHNT, CDR2 YYREEE, per germline (reference sequence). The germline V and J ends were trimmed by 6 bases and 1 base, with 16 bases remaining between them. The CDR3 has 15 amino acids. The CDR3 bases are TGTGCCAGCATCACCCCGGGGGATAAGAACACTGAAGCTTTCTTT. As protein: CASITPGDKNTEAFF.